The rows below give T cell receptor beta chains drawn from one sample of a study of cytomegalovirus exposure and HLA in healthy donors. Some clones are missing from TCRdb's copy, which holds only in-frame ones; the method was immunoSEQ multiplex PCR. The data show some 150,000 clones, around 82% seen once. Specimen: PBMCs. All receptors come from a male donor in good health and CMV-seronegative. The CDR3 runs from the conserved cysteine through the conserved F or W. A D gene is named only where the DNA matches it firmly. For some rows the clone size is stated as once, few or many, or as a class when expanded; others skip it.

d_call: TRBD2
v_call: TRBV5-1
j_call: TRBJ2-2
clone_size: NA
cdr3_aa: CASSLVRGTSGITGELFF
cdr3_nt: TGCGCCAGCAGCTTGGTGAGGGGGACTAGCGGCATCACCGGGGAGCTGTTTTTT

d_call: NA
v_call: TRBV2
j_call: TRBJ2-3
clone_size: few
cdr3_aa: CASSVMGGLNTDTQYF
cdr3_nt: TGTGCCAGCAGTGTCATGGGGGGACTTAACACAGATACGCAGTATTTT

d_call: NA
v_call: TRBV27
j_call: TRBJ2-1
clone_size: NA
cdr3_aa: CASSLSRVTYNEQFF
cdr3_nt: TGTGCCAGCAGTTTATCGAGGGTTACCTACAATGAGCAGTTCTTC

d_call: TRBD2
v_call: TRBV7-8
j_call: TRBJ2-5
clone_size: NA
cdr3_aa: CASSLLGGGKETQYF
cdr3_nt: TGTGCCAGCAGCTTATTGGGCGGGGGGAAAGAGACCCAGTACTTC

d_call: TRBD1
v_call: TRBV6-6
j_call: TRBJ2-3
clone_size: many
cdr3_aa: CASSYSGTVADTQYF
cdr3_nt: TGTGCCAGCAGTTACTCCGGGACAGTGGCAGATACGCAGTATTTT

d_call: TRBD1
v_call: TRBV7-6
j_call: TRBJ2-7
clone_size: NA
cdr3_aa: CASSPGPGQDRLSYEQYF
cdr3_nt: TGTGCCAGCAGCCCCGGACCTGGACAGGATCGACTATCGTACGAGCAGTACTTC

d_call: TRBD1
v_call: TRBV10-2
j_call: TRBJ1-1
clone_size: NA
cdr3_aa: CASITRGRGNTEAFF
cdr3_nt: TGCGCCAGTATAACAAGGGGGCGAGGGAACACTGAAGCTTTCTTT

d_call: TRBD2
v_call: TRBV6-5
j_call: TRBJ2-3
clone_size: few
cdr3_aa: CASTLAGGLTDTQYF
cdr3_nt: TGTGCCAGCACCCTAGCGGGAGGGCTCACAGATACGCAGTATTTT

d_call: TRBD1
v_call: TRBV18
j_call: TRBJ2-1
clone_size: NA
cdr3_aa: CASSPQGAGNEQFF
cdr3_nt: TGTGCCAGCTCACCACAGGGGGCGGGCAATGAGCAGTTCTTC

d_call: TRBD2
v_call: TRBV30
j_call: TRBJ2-1
clone_size: NA
cdr3_aa: CAWKGLAGGLGYNEQFF
cdr3_nt: TGTGCCTGGAAGGGGCTAGCGGGAGGGTTGGGTTACAATGAGCAGTTCTTC

d_call: NA
v_call: TRBV11-2
j_call: TRBJ2-1
clone_size: NA
cdr3_aa: CASSPVGGASGEQFF
cdr3_nt: TGTGCCAGCAGTCCAGTGGGGGGGGCGTCTGGTGAGCAGTTCTTC

d_call: NA
v_call: TRBV5-1
j_call: TRBJ2-2
clone_size: NA
cdr3_aa: CASSSTGLPGVAGELFF
cdr3_nt: TGCGCCAGCAGCTCGACGGGACTCCCGGGGGTCGCCGGGGAGCTGTTTTTT

d_call: NA
v_call: TRBV18
j_call: TRBJ1-4
clone_size: NA
cdr3_aa: CASSPQGLPGSEKLFF
cdr3_nt: TGTGCCAGCTCACCCCAGGGGTTGCCAGGGTCGGAAAAACTGTTTTTT

d_call: NA
v_call: TRBV7-9
j_call: TRBJ1-1
clone_size: NA
cdr3_aa: CASSRLAGNTEAFF
cdr3_nt: TGTGCCAGCAGCCGTTTGGCAGGGAACACTGAAGCTTTCTTT

d_call: TRBD1
v_call: TRBV30
j_call: TRBJ1-2
clone_size: NA
cdr3_aa: CAWRETGRKDYGYTF
cdr3_nt: TGTGCCTGGAGGGAGACAGGGAGGAAGGACTATGGCTACACCTTC

d_call: TRBD2
v_call: TRBV5-6
j_call: TRBJ2-1
clone_size: NA
cdr3_aa: CASSFSAGGPKAYNEQFF
cdr3_nt: TGTGCCAGCAGCTTTTCTGCGGGGGGACCAAAGGCCTACAATGAGCAGTTCTTC

d_call: TRBD2
v_call: TRBV5-6
j_call: TRBJ2-3
clone_size: NA
cdr3_aa: CASSRGGTSGSTDTQYF
cdr3_nt: TGTGCCAGCAGTCGAGGGGGGACTAGCGGGAGCACAGATACGCAGTATTTT

d_call: TRBD1
v_call: TRBV5-1
j_call: TRBJ2-3
clone_size: NA
cdr3_aa: CASSPGQGASTDTQYF
cdr3_nt: TGCGCCAGCAGCCCAGGACAGGGGGCGAGCACAGATACGCAGTATTTT

d_call: NA
v_call: TRBV9
j_call: TRBJ2-1
clone_size: NA
cdr3_aa: CASSASTGHEQFF
cdr3_nt: TGTGCCAGCAGCGCCTCCACAGGGCATGAGCAGTTCTTC

d_call: NA
v_call: TRBV4-3
j_call: TRBJ1-1
clone_size: NA
cdr3_aa: CASSQDQRQGRNTEAFF
cdr3_nt: TGCGCCAGCAGCCAAGATCAGAGGCAGGGTAGAAACACTGAAGCTTTCTTT

d_call: NA
v_call: TRBV19
j_call: TRBJ1-2
clone_size: few
cdr3_aa: CASMGDNLRGYTF
cdr3_nt: TGTGCCAGTATGGGGGACAACCTAAGAGGCTACACCTTC

d_call: NA
v_call: TRBV18
j_call: TRBJ2-7
clone_size: NA
cdr3_aa: CASSPTRGSYEQYF
cdr3_nt: TGTGCCAGCTCACCTACACGGGGTTCCTACGAGCAGTACTTC

d_call: NA
v_call: TRBV18
j_call: TRBJ1-1
clone_size: NA
cdr3_aa: CASSPQGNTEAFF
cdr3_nt: TGTGCCAGCTCACCTCAGGGTAACACTGAAGCTTTCTTT

d_call: TRBD1
v_call: TRBV5-1
j_call: TRBJ2-1
clone_size: NA
cdr3_aa: CASRIGTASYNEQFF
cdr3_nt: TGCGCCAGCAGGATCGGGACAGCCTCCTACAATGAGCAGTTCTTC

d_call: TRBD2
v_call: TRBV19
j_call: TRBJ2-3
clone_size: NA
cdr3_aa: CASTVHGGRGTDTQYF
cdr3_nt: TGTGCCAGCACAGTTCACGGAGGGCGGGGGACAGATACGCAGTATTTT

d_call: NA
v_call: TRBV6-5
j_call: TRBJ1-1
clone_size: NA
cdr3_aa: CASTGRNTEAFF
cdr3_nt: TGTGCCAGCACCGGTCGGAACACTGAAGCTTTCTTT

d_call: NA
v_call: TRBV28
j_call: TRBJ1-2
clone_size: few
cdr3_aa: CASSRKSGYNYGYTF
cdr3_nt: TGTGCCAGCAGCCGCAAGTCGGGGTATAACTATGGCTACACCTTC

d_call: TRBD1
v_call: TRBV7-9
j_call: TRBJ1-1
clone_size: NA
cdr3_aa: CASSTGQGRAFF
cdr3_nt: TGTGCCAGCAGTACAGGACAGGGGCGCGCTTTCTTT

d_call: NA
v_call: TRBV9
j_call: TRBJ2-3
clone_size: NA
cdr3_aa: CASSVGFLGGYTDTQYF
cdr3_nt: TGTGCCAGCAGCGTAGGGTTTCTAGGTGGTTACACAGATACGCAGTATTTT

d_call: NA
v_call: TRBV29-1
j_call: TRBJ2-7
clone_size: NA
cdr3_aa: CSVVYSYEQYF
cdr3_nt: TGCAGCGTTGTCTACTCCTACGAGCAGTACTTC

d_call: NA
v_call: TRBV28
j_call: TRBJ2-7
clone_size: NA
cdr3_aa: CASSLQGRSYEQYF
cdr3_nt: TGTGCCAGCAGTTTACAGGGGAGAAGCTACGAGCAGTACTTC

d_call: TRBD2
v_call: TRBV19
j_call: TRBJ2-3
clone_size: NA
cdr3_aa: CASTHRRGSGIVDTQYF
cdr3_nt: TGTGCCAGTACCCACCGCAGGGGTAGCGGGATAGTAGATACGCAGTATTTT

d_call: TRBD1
v_call: TRBV10-3
j_call: TRBJ1-1
clone_size: NA
cdr3_aa: CAISGGGNTEAFF
cdr3_nt: TGTGCCATCAGTGGAGGGGGCAACACTGAAGCTTTCTTT

d_call: TRBD2
v_call: TRBV7-9
j_call: TRBJ2-7
clone_size: NA
cdr3_aa: CASSFKASGAYEQYF
cdr3_nt: TGTGCCAGCAGCTTTAAGGCTAGCGGAGCCTACGAGCAGTACTTC

d_call: NA
v_call: TRBV29-1
j_call: TRBJ1-2
clone_size: NA
cdr3_aa: CSVEFRAGGAHYGYTF
cdr3_nt: TGCAGCGTTGAATTTAGGGCAGGAGGGGCCCACTATGGCTACACCTTC

d_call: TRBD1
v_call: TRBV7-7
j_call: TRBJ2-1
clone_size: NA
cdr3_aa: CASSLEQGGYNEQFF
cdr3_nt: TGTGCCAGCAGCTTAGAACAGGGGGGTTACAATGAGCAGTTCTTC

d_call: NA
v_call: TRBV7-9
j_call: TRBJ1-1
clone_size: NA
cdr3_aa: CATRDRYTEAFF
cdr3_nt: TGTGCCACAAGAGACAGATACACTGAAGCTTTCTTT

d_call: NA
v_call: TRBV7-9
j_call: TRBJ2-7
clone_size: NA
cdr3_aa: CASSFRQVGAYEQYF
cdr3_nt: TGTGCCAGCAGCTTCCGACAGGTTGGGGCCTACGAGCAGTACTTC

d_call: TRBD1
v_call: TRBV4-2
j_call: TRBJ2-7
clone_size: NA
cdr3_aa: CASSQPGQLGQYF
cdr3_nt: TGTGCCAGCAGCCAACCGGGACAGTTGGGGCAGTACTTC

d_call: NA
v_call: TRBV5-1
j_call: TRBJ2-7
clone_size: few
cdr3_aa: CASSYTLQAQGGEQYF
cdr3_nt: TGCGCCAGCAGCTACACCCTCCAGGCACAAGGAGGCGAGCAGTACTTC

d_call: NA
v_call: TRBV19
j_call: TRBJ1-3
clone_size: NA
cdr3_aa: CASTLHRDGNTIYF
cdr3_nt: TGTGCCAGTACCCTCCACCGGGATGGAAACACCATATATTTT

d_call: TRBD1
v_call: TRBV11-3
j_call: TRBJ1-6
clone_size: NA
cdr3_aa: CASSPGQNSPLHF
cdr3_nt: TGTGCCAGCAGCCCGGGACAGAATTCACCCCTCCACTTT

d_call: TRBD1
v_call: TRBV5-1
j_call: TRBJ2-5
clone_size: NA
cdr3_aa: CASSSQPGQGGETQYF
cdr3_nt: TGCGCCAGCAGCTCCCAACCGGGACAGGGTGGAGAGACCCAGTACTTC

d_call: TRBD1
v_call: TRBV5-1
j_call: TRBJ1-1
clone_size: NA
cdr3_aa: CASSSRTGNDPNTEAFF
cdr3_nt: TGCGCCAGCAGCAGTAGGACAGGGAATGATCCGAACACTGAAGCTTTCTTT

d_call: NA
v_call: TRBV5-6
j_call: TRBJ1-2
clone_size: NA
cdr3_aa: CASSFPDSHGYTF
cdr3_nt: TGTGCCAGCAGCTTCCCGGACAGTCATGGCTACACCTTC

d_call: NA
v_call: TRBV6-1
j_call: TRBJ1-5
clone_size: NA
cdr3_aa: CASREVSNQPQHF
cdr3_nt: TGTGCCAGTAGGGAAGTAAGCAATCAGCCCCAGCATTTT